The 20 T cell receptor beta chains presented below share a single source sample, sequenced in a study of radiotherapy plus CTLA-4 blockade in lung cancer. Some clones are missing from TCRdb's copy, which holds only in-frame ones; the method was immunoSEQ multiplex PCR. Here the sample spans fewer than 150,000 clones, about 77% being singletons. The sample in question was peripheral blood, obtained from a patient treated with radiotherapy plus ipilimumab. Receptor source: a human donor with non-small cell lung cancer who had a partial response to radiotherapy plus ipilimumab.

The J gene is TRBJ2-7, the V gene TRBV2, with D perhaps matching TRBD1 (5 bases). V dropped 7 bases and J dropped 0 bases, with 13 bases sitting between them. Germline values: CDR1 SNHLY, CDR2 FYNNEI. This CDR3 region has 14 residues. As DNA, the CDR3 is TGTGCCAGCACGTTGGGGCTGACCTCCTACGAGCAGTACTTC. This codes for CASTLGLTSYEQYF.

This clone turned up a few times. The chain uses TRBV7-5 and TRBJ2-2; the table's D call, TRBD2, has no DNA check behind it. TRBV7-5 represents a pseudogene. The CDR3 totals 24 residues. CDR3 in DNA: TGTGCCAGAAGCTTAGCTGGGACGAGGGGCGGACTAGCGGGAGGGCCTTTTTCTACCGGGGAGCTGTTTTTT. This sequence encodes CARSLAGTRGGLAGGPFSTGELFF.

Worth noting for this clone: Distinct nucleotide sequences in the sample also encode this CDR3. The chain employs TRBV18 and TRBJ1-6; TRBD1 matches at 10 bases. V lost 6 bases and J lost 7; bases outside the gene matches: 3. This CDR3 is 14 amino acids long. Germline loops: CDR1 KGHSH, CDR2 LQKENI. The CDR3 loop reads CASSTDRGNSPLHF. CDR3 DNA sequence: TGTGCCAGCTCTACGGACAGGGGGAATTCACCCCTCCACTTT. Full variable domain (remainder filled in from reference TRBV18 and TRBJ1-6): NAGVMQNPRHLVRRRGQEARLRCSPMKGHSHVYWYRQLPEEGLKFMVYLQKENIIDESGMPKERFSAEFPKEGPSILRIQQVVRGDSAAYFCASSTDRGNSPLHFGNGTRLTVT.

V usage is TRBV10-3 and J usage is TRBJ2-7; no clear D. The CDR3 is made up of 13 amino acids. The germline V gene encodes CDR1 ENHRY and CDR2 SYGVKD. V dropped 2 bases and J dropped 2 bases, with 7 bases sitting between them. The CDR3 nucleotides read TGTGCCATCAGTGAGGGGCCACCCTACGAGCAGTACGTC. Protein product: CAISEGPPYEQYV.

J is TRBJ1-2 and V is TRBV4-2; D is undetermined. V shed 1 base and J shed 1 base, with 10 bases lying between them. The CDR3 has 15 amino acids. CDR1 and CDR2 from the germline V gene are LGHNA and YNFKEQ. CDR3 residues: CASSQGGNGNYGYTF. Here the CDR3 DNA reads TGTGCCAGCAGCCAAGGCGGAAACGGTAACTATGGCTACACCTTC.

The gene calls are TRBV19 and TRBJ1-5; D might be TRBD1 (6 bases). The V end lost 6 bases, the J end lost 7 bases, and 16 bases lay between the germline ends. The CDR3 has 14 amino acids. The germline V gene has CDR1 LNHDA and CDR2 SQIVND (reference sequence). CDR3 protein: CASRGPGVKQPQHF. The CDR3 DNA follows: TGTGCCAGTAGAGGCCCAGGGGTGAAGCAGCCCCAGCATTTT.

The chain joins TRBV6-6 to TRBJ1-1; D unclear. Germline V gives CDR1 MNHNY, CDR2 SVGAGI (reference sequence). Trimming left V 10 bases short and J 1 base short, with 19 bases between. The CDR3 runs 15 residues. The CDR3 protein is CATNRRGTSNTEAFF. The CDR3 DNA sequence: TGTGCCACCAATCGGCGGGGTACCTCGAACACTGAAGCTTTCTTT.

The chain carries TRBV28 and TRBJ1-5; D is ambiguous. The CDR3 is 15 residues long. The germline CDR1 and CDR2 sequences are MDHEN and SYDVKM. Trimming removed 1 base at V and 6 bases at J, with 13 bases between. CDR3 region: CASSLFRGVTQPQHF. The DNA for the CDR3 is TGTGCCAGCAGTTTATTTCGGGGAGTGACTCAGCCCCAGCATTTT. Variable domain in full (rest from reference TRBV28 and TRBJ1-5): DVKVTQSSRYLVKRTGEKVFLECVQDMDHENMFWYRQDPGLGLRLIYFSYDVKMKEKGDIPEGYSVSREKKERFSLILESASTNQTSMYLCASSLFRGVTQPQHFGDGTRLSIL.

CDR3 nucleotides: TGTGCCAGCAGCTTCGGACTAGCGGGGTTAGATACGCAGTATTTT. Its protein product is CASSFGLAGLDTQYF. The V gene is TRBV7-6, the J gene TRBJ2-3; 12 bases match TRBD2. The germline V gene has CDR1 SGHVS and CDR2 FNYEAQ. This CDR3 is built from 15 residues. Trimming removed 3 bases from V and 5 bases from J; junction bases left unmatched: 3.

The chain is built from TRBV28 and TRBJ1-5; D possibly corresponds to TRBD1 (5 bases). CDR1 is MDHEN and CDR2 is SYDVKM in the germline V gene. This CDR3 has 16 amino acids. V shed 7 bases and J shed 1 base, with 17 bases lying between them. For the CDR3, the DNA is TGTGCCAGCATCACGGGAGGGGTCACGAGCAATCAGCCCCAGCATTTT. Residues: CASITGGVTSNQPQHF.

The rearrangement uses TRBV18 and TRBJ1-2; 9 bases agree with TRBD1. J lost 2 bases, V lost 3 bases, and 4 bases had no gene match. Germline V gene sequence: CDR1 KGHSH, CDR2 LQKENI. CDR3 size: 15 residues. CDR3 sequence (DNA): TGTGCCAGCTCACCTACAGGGGGCGGAAACTATGGCTACACCTTC. It encodes CASSPTGGGNYGYTF.

The gene calls are TRBV11-2 and TRBJ1-1; D unresolved. V was shortened by 1 base and J by 1 base, with 10 bases between the two germline ends. The CDR3 length is 15 residues. Germline lookup yields CDR1 SGHAT and CDR2 FQNNGV. The CDR3 loop reads CASSLGQVTNTEAFF. CDR3 nucleotides: TGTGCCAGCAGCTTAGGGCAGGTCACGAACACTGAAGCTTTCTTT.

This clone was found once. The chain carries TRBV7-2 and TRBJ2-3, with TRBD2 matching over 8 bases. V was pared by 1 base and J by 7 bases, with 10 bases of the junction left unmatched. Germline V CDR1 and CDR2: SGHTA, FQGNSA. The CDR3 spans 16 residues. The CDR3 DNA is TGTGCCAGCAGCTTAGAAGCGGGAGTATGGGTTAATACGCAGTATTTT. Its protein is CASSLEAGVWVNTQYF.

V gene TRBV29-1 combines with J gene TRBJ2-1, with TRBD2 matching over 8 bases. Germline CDR1 and CDR2: SQVTM and ANQGSEA. This CDR3 region has 14 residues. The V gene end was trimmed by 6 bases and the J gene end by 9 bases; junction bases not matched to a gene: 13. CDR3 in DNA: TGCAGCGTCATGGTTACTAGCGGAGGGGTTGAGCAGTTCTTC. Its translation: CSVMVTSGGVEQFF.

In this sample, this clone turned up many times. As DNA, the CDR3 is TGTGCCAGCAGCTTGCAGGGGGCAAACACCATATATTTT. Amino acids: CASSLQGANTIYF. This rearrangement joins TRBV5-4 to TRBJ1-3; 8 nucleotides match TRBD1. The germline CDR1 and CDR2 sequences are SGHNT and YYREEE (reference sequence). After removal of 1 base from V and 6 bases from J, the junction contained 0 bases not matched to a gene. The CDR3 extends over 13 amino acids. The full variable domain, its missing parts supplied by reference TRBV5-4 and TRBJ1-3, is ETGVTQSPTHLIKTRGQQVTLRCSSQSGHNTVSWYQQALGQGPQFIFQYYREEENGRGNFPPRFSGLQFPNYSSELNVNALELDDSALYLCASSLQGANTIYFGEGSWLTVV.

This rearrangement joins TRBV2 to TRBJ1-1; D is perhaps TRBD1 (6 bases). Deletions cut 6 bases from V and 3 bases from J, with 17 bases between. The germline V gene encodes CDR1 SNHLY and CDR2 FYNNEI. This CDR3 spans 15 amino acids. The CDR3 loop reads CASREQDRIYTEAFF. The CDR3 coding sequence is TGTGCCAGCAGGGAGCAGGACAGAATCTACACTGAAGCTTTCTTT.

This rearrangement joins TRBV18 to TRBJ2-3, with TRBD1 matching 8 bases. The CDR3 is 16 residues long. The germline CDR1 and CDR2 sequences are KGHSH and LQKENI. The J segment lost 2 bases and the V segment lost 3 bases, leaving 7 bases of the junction unmatched. The CDR3 here is CASSPGRQGHTDTQYF. The CDR3 DNA reads TGTGCCAGCTCACCTGGCCGACAGGGGCACACAGATACGCAGTATTTT. The whole variable domain, remainder taken from reference TRBV18 and TRBJ2-3, is NAGVMQNPRHLVRRRGQEARLRCSPMKGHSHVYWYRQLPEEGLKFMVYLQKENIIDESGMPKERFSAEFPKEGPSILRIQQVVRGDSAAYFCASSPGRQGHTDTQYFGPGTRLTVL.

This rearrangement joins TRBV30 to TRBJ2-3; 10 nucleotides agree with TRBD2. The germline gives CDR1 GTSNPN, CDR2 SVGIG (reference sequence). There are 17 residues in the CDR3. Germline trimming cut 4 bases from V and 6 bases from J; bases unmatched to any gene: 16. CDR3 region: CAWNPSGRTGGPDTQYF. CDR3 bases: TGTGCCTGGAACCCTAGCGGGAGAACGGGCGGACCCGATACGCAGTATTTT.

The V gene is TRBV5-4, the J gene TRBJ1-1, with D possibly TRBD1 on 5 matching bases. The length of the CDR3 is 16 residues. V dropped 0 bases and J dropped 2 bases, with 14 bases sitting between them. Germline CDR1 SGHNT, CDR2 YYREEE (reference sequence). CDR3 in amino acids: CASSLDLVGANTEAFF. CDR3 nucleotides: TGTGCCAGCAGCTTGGATTTGGTAGGGGCCAACACTGAAGCTTTCTTT.

The rearrangement links TRBV6-5 to TRBJ1-2, with unresolved D. The V end lost 8 bases, the J end lost 6 bases, and 10 bases lay between the germline ends. The CDR3 contains 11 residues. Germline lookup yields CDR1 MNHEY and CDR2 SVGAGI. CDR3 loop: CASYGPDGYTF. As DNA, the CDR3 is TGTGCCAGCTACGGTCCGGATGGCTACACCTTC.